This TCR beta chain was captured in a study of blood T cells in healthy people across ages (dated by TCRdb to about 2015). A note on the overall study: In model experiments, roughly one uniquely barcoded TCR beta cDNA molecule per two T cells was captured by template switching. Age-related changes in TCR beta repertoire diversity were measured in the study by deep sequencing normalized with unique cDNA molecular identifiers. Donors were grouped into four age groups: young (average approximately 15 years), middle-aged (roughly 38), aged (around 60) and long-lived (approximately 81). The study analyzed two additional independent replicas of 1 million unique cDNA reads from the same blood draw for two donors, one aged 18 to 29 and one aged 80 or older.

Including the terminal cysteine and phenylalanine, the CDR3 comprises 13 residues. The kept DNA is CDR3 alone, 39 bases in frame from the first base. CDR1 DFQATT and CDR2 SNEGSKA were looked up in the germline V gene (reference sequence). Donors were around 37 systemically healthy Caucasian individuals from Russia aged roughly 6 to 90 years. Around 9.8 milliliters of peripheral blood were collected from each donor into EDTA-treated Vacutainer tubes. Ficoll-Paque density-gradient centrifugation was used to isolate PBMCs, with at least 6 million per sample. Total RNA, at least 6 micrograms per sample, was extracted from PBMCs with Trizol reagent. For every donor, an aliquot of PBMCs went through flow cytometry to measure the percentages of naive CD45RAhigh/CD27high T cells. Findings and caveats that apply to the study as a whole: The CMV infection status of donors was not known, potentially confounding age-related changes in expanded clonotypes. Bulk unsorted PBMC profiling prevented conclusive comparison of naive and antigen-experienced compartments. Total diversity estimates from one million sequenced T cells were considered lower bounds and underestimates. Observed TCR beta diversity correlated strongly with the percentage of naive T cells measured by flow cytometry. The long-lived group showed more naive CD4+ T cells, fewer expanded clones and increased TCR diversity than the aged group, suggesting age selection. As age increased, observed TCR beta diversity per million T cells dropped in a roughly linear way, and a significant reduction was already evident by age roughly 36.

Library preparation used 5' RACE. Data came from an Illumina HiSeq 2500. The second PCR ran for about 7 to 11 cycles and used a J-beta primer mix along with a sample-barcoded 5' primer. Each TCR beta cDNA molecule received a unique molecular identifier from a template-switch 5' adaptor carrying 12 random nucleotides. At least 2.5 million CDR3-containing paired-end reads were obtained from each sample. First-strand cDNA synthesis was performed from all RNA using the Mint cDNA synthesis kit, with priming by a TRBC-specific oligonucleotide. All cDNA was treated with uracil-DNA glycosylase and then went through a first 18-cycle PCR with the universal primers M1SS and BC2_uni_R. The authors' analysis ran thus. For normalization, 1 million high-quality reads were randomly selected from each sample, with every read carrying a distinct molecular identifier. Reads with shared molecular identifiers were discarded instead of being binned into consensus sequences. MiTCR, set to a Q25 quality threshold and the strictest error-elimination algorithm, was used for CDR3 identification, clonotype clustering and error correction. A nonparametric unseen species model with Euler transformation was used to estimate lower-bound total TCR beta diversity. The public sequencing data were trimmed at Q25 with fastp and processed into clonotypes with MiXCR by TCRdb, which kept only in-frame beta chains. Each entry merges the rows of one CDR3 protein and shows their most common DNA and genes. In this record, the V and J calls reflect TCRdb's handling and not the investigators' own analysis. The sample table lists hundreds of thousands of distinct CDR3 sequences, around a quarter of them with a count of one. The ten largest clonotypes hold over 3.5% of the sample.

This clonotype was detected once. It lacks a known antigen. The record has no base qualities; no much larger clone is one base away. The same data also contributed to another study, on T cells of mothers and their children. As described in the second report: Nine systemically healthy Caucasian individuals served as donors, namely three mothers together with their six children. cDNA synthesis consumed the entire amount of extracted RNA, loaded at about 1.5 ug RNA in each 15 ul reaction. Sample barcodes and 2-4 random nucleotides were added via the M1S primer in the second PCR. More than 8 million TCR beta CDR3 reads were obtained from each mother, and millions of reads were obtained from each child. In both related and unrelated pairs, thymic selection shapes the output of TCR recombination in a similar way, with inherited differences having only a minor effect. Normalized repertoire overlap was always found to be slightly, but never significantly, higher in related mother-child pairs than in unrelated mother-child pairs. Persistent microchimeric T cell clones were not detected, at a sensitivity of roughly 100 clones per million clonotypes. The study used deep NGS to compare TCR beta repertoires of mothers and children, seeking features distinguishing related mother-child pairs from unrelated individuals. Mothers averaged roughly 40 +/- 4 years of age and children averaged about 10 +/- 4 years. After adapters were ligated using NEBNext reagents, the libraries underwent 100+100 nt paired-end sequencing on an Illumina HiSeq 2000. To prevent cross-contamination, the mother and child libraries were prepared one month apart and sequenced in separate runs. For each donor, between about 450,000 and 2,300,000 distinct TCR beta clonotypes were identified. Naive TCR beta clonotypes were estimated from low-frequency clonotypes matched to each donor's FACS-determined naive share, without sorting.

The sequenced sample consisted of blood. The sequence derives from a boy younger than 10 in good health. This chain joins TRBV20-1 to TRBJ2-1; a tentative D call is TRBD1 (6 bases match). The assigned J gene may be wrong: the sequence end matches TRBJ2-7 better. The CDR3 here reads CSALTRTAYEQYF. The nucleotide sequence is TGCAGTGCTCTAACCAGGACAGCCTACGAGCAGTACTTC.